The T cell receptor (beta chain) described here comes from a study of OX40 agonist ivuxolimab in advanced cancers. At the level of the study: Cohort: 80% to 90% men, mean age approximately 66, aged about 23 to 79. Findings of the study overall: The expanded peripheral T cells' antigen specificity was not determined. Low normalized clonal expansion also occurred in some nonresponding patients.

Germline V lookup: CDR1 MGHRA, CDR2 YSYEKL. This CDR3 region has 15 residues. Trimming took off 4 bases at V and 5 bases at J, with 15 bases between the two ends. Clones were sequenced by immunoSEQ multiplex PCR, and TCRdb holds only the in-frame ones, with some missing. The table lists 78,000 or so clones, around nine tenths of them singletons, with 0.7% to 1% in the top ten. Remarks on this clone: Its antigen is as yet unknown.

Sequencing was performed on CD4+ or CD8+ T cells sorted from blood, taken in a trial of the OX40 agonist ivuxolimab. This chain links TRBV4-1 with TRBJ2-1; D is ambiguous. The receptor's source is an adult with an advanced solid tumor such as melanoma, head and neck, liver or kidney cancer. The CDR3 coding sequence is TGCGCCAGCAGCCGGAACTGGGGTGTTAACAATGAGCAGTTCTTC. The encoded protein is CASSRNWGVNNEQFF.